The clone carrying this T cell receptor (beta chain) has at least ten counts. As yet, its antigen is unknown. These data originate in a study of T-cell reconstitution after alpha-beta-depleted transplantation in children. Construction of the TCRbeta library involved unique molecular identifiers. Each CDR3 protein is one row after TCRdb ran MiXCR on the PCR reads. The sample consists of 150,000 to 250,000 distinct CDR3 sequences, 6.3% of them appearing once. Study conclusions and caveats: The origin of high day-60 TCRbeta diversity in some patients lay in surviving recipient T cells and thymic progenitors. Several hundred expanded graft clones reportedly supplied alpha-beta T cells about two months after transplant. Among T cells one year after transplant, newly produced cells accounted for most counts and diversity.

V shed 6 bases, J shed 8 bases, and the junction held 7 bases outside the gene matches. The CDR3 is 13 residues long. CDR1 and CDR2 (germline): SNHLY, FYNNEI. The material sequenced was PBMCs, taken before TCRalphabeta/CD19-depleted stem cell transplant. The source is a girl under three years old with combined immunodeficiency, due to receive a stem cell transplant. The J gene is TRBJ2-7, the V gene TRBV2; 10 positions match TRBD1. CDR3 residues: CASSDRDRGQQYF. The CDR3 DNA follows: TGTGCCAGCAGCGACCGGGACAGGGGCCAGCAGTACTTC.